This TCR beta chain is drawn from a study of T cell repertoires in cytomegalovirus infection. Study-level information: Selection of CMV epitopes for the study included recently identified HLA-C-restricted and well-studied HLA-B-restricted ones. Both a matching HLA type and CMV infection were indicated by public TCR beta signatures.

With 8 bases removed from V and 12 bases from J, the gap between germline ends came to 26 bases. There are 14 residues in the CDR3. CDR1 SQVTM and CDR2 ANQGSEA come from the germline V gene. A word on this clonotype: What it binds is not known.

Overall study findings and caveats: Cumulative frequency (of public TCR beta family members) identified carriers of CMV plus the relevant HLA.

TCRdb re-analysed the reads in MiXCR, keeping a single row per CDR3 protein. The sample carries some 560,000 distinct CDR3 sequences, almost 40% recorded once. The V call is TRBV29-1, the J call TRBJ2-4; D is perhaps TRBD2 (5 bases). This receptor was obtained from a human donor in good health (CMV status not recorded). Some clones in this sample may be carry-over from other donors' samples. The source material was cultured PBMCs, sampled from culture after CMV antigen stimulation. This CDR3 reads CSPPLKEAPADQYF. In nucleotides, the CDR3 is TGCAGCCCACCCCTTAAGGAGGCTCCGGCGGATCAGTACTTC. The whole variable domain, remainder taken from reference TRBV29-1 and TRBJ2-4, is SAVISQKPSRDICQRGTSLTIQCQVDSQVTMMFWYRQQPGQSLTLIATANQGSEATYESGFVIDKFPISRPNLTFSTLTVSNMSPEDSSIYLCSPPLKEAPADQYFGAGTRLSVL.